A selection of T cell receptor beta chains follows, all from one sample in a study of early T cells in non-severe SARS-CoV-2 infection. TCRdb fed the 5' RACE reads into MiXCR, producing one record per CDR3 protein. The repertoire holds some 63,000 distinct CDR3 sequences, with 13% as singletons. The specimen was whole blood. These receptors all stem from an adult who was a healthcare worker with PCR-confirmed SARS-CoV-2 infection or an uninfected control (not recorded which). Each CDR3 is given with its conserved first and last residue. A D gene is named only where the DNA matches it firmly. Where a row states a size, it is once, few, many or the class of an expanded clone; other rows omit it.

clone size	V gene	D gene	J gene	CDR3 protein	CDR3 DNA
.	TRBV10-1	TRBD2	TRBJ2-3	CASSESTSGATDTQYF	TGCGCCAGCAGTGAGTCGACCAGCGGGGCCACAGATACGCAGTATTTT
many	TRBV3-1	TRBD1	TRBJ1-1	CASSHGDRGPEGAEAFF	TGTGCCAGCAGCCACGGAGACAGGGGGCCGGAGGGGGCGGAAGCTTTCTTT
many	TRBV20-1	.	TRBJ2-7	CSASGSREQYF	TGCAGTGCTAGTGGGTCGAGGGAGCAGTACTTC
few	TRBV28	TRBD2	TRBJ2-3	CASSPTSGGWIKTDTQYF	TGTGCCAGCAGTCCTACTAGCGGGGGGTGGATAAAAACAGATACGCAGTATTTT
.	TRBV4-1	.	TRBJ2-7	CASSPRGAYEQYF	TGCGCCAGCAGCCCAAGGGGGGCCTACGAGCAGTACTTC
.	TRBV29-1	.	TRBJ1-2	CSVGGSSYGYTF	TGCAGCGTTGGGGGCAGCTCCTATGGCTACACCTTC
many	TRBV5-4	.	TRBJ2-3	CAAWNPEGTDTQYF	TGTGCCGCATGGAATCCGGAAGGGACAGATACGCAGTATTTT
.	TRBV18	.	TRBJ2-2	CASSPGGTNTGELFF	TGTGCCAGCTCACCAGGGGGCACTAACACCGGGGAGCTGTTTTTT
.	TRBV5-1	.	TRBJ2-3	CASSWGGPATDTQYF	TGCGCCAGCAGCTGGGGGGGGCCAGCCACAGATACGCAGTATTTT
few	TRBV27	TRBD2	TRBJ2-7	CASSLLAGGVAYEQYF	TGTGCCAGCAGTTTATTAGCGGGGGGGGTCGCCTACGAGCAGTACTTC
many	TRBV4-1	TRBD1	TRBJ2-1	CASSPGQQGPEQFF	TGCGCCAGCAGCCCGGGACAGCAGGGTCCTGAGCAGTTCTTC
many	TRBV27	TRBD2	TRBJ2-5	CASSRGLASRETQYF	TGTGCCAGCAGTAGGGGACTAGCAAGCCGAGAGACCCAGTACTTC
many	TRBV19	.	TRBJ2-5	CASQRGDSKETQYF	TGTGCCAGCCAAAGAGGCGACAGCAAAGAGACCCAGTACTTC
many	TRBV4-1	.	TRBJ1-1	CASSQGGIGATEAFF	TGCGCCAGCAGCCAGGGGGGGATTGGGGCCACTGAAGCTTTCTTT
many	TRBV20-1	.	TRBJ1-2	CSAAEETVGYTF	TGCAGTGCTGCGGAGGAGACGGTCGGCTACACCTTC
many	TRBV2	.	TRBJ2-5	CASSSLDLEKTQYF	TGTGCCAGCAGCTCCCTAGACTTAGAGAAGACCCAGTACTTC
many	TRBV29-1	.	TRBJ1-5	CSVSKGDSNQPQHF	TGCAGCGTCTCCAAGGGGGACAGCAATCAGCCCCAGCATTTT
.	TRBV28	TRBD1	TRBJ2-3	CASSTQTGGADTQYF	TGTGCCAGCAGTACCCAGACAGGGGGCGCAGATACGCAGTATTTT
few	TRBV6-2/TRBV6-3	TRBD1	TRBJ1-1	CASSEGGNTEAFF	TGTGCCAGCAGCGAAGGGGGCAACACTGAAGCTTTCTTT
many	TRBV20-1	TRBD1	TRBJ2-3	CSATGQGAADTQYF	TGCAGTGCTACGGGACAGGGGGCCGCAGATACGCAGTATTTT
few	TRBV7-8	TRBD1	TRBJ2-2	CASSPRDRGFWELFF	TGTGCCAGCAGCCCCCGGGACAGGGGCTTTTGGGAGCTGTTTTTT
many	TRBV6-6	.	TRBJ1-3	CASSYDGNTIYF	TGTGCCAGCAGTTACGACGGAAACACCATATATTTT
.	TRBV29-1	.	TRBJ1-1	CSVVGTEAFF	TGCAGCGTTGTGGGCACTGAAGCTTTCTTT
.	TRBV14	.	TRBJ2-7	CASSPRGIVEQYF	TGTGCCAGCAGCCCGAGGGGAATTGTCGAGCAGTACTTC
.	TRBV11-1	.	TRBJ2-7	CASSLGLGDEQYF	TGTGCCAGCAGTCTAGGCTTGGGGGACGAGCAGTACTTC
.	TRBV20-1	.	TRBJ2-3	CSAMGPRSTDTQYF	TGCAGTGCTATGGGACCCCGAAGCACAGATACGCAGTATTTT
many	TRBV29-1	.	TRBJ2-3	CSVIDRHSTDTQYF	TGCAGCGTTATAGACAGACATAGCACAGATACGCAGTATTTT
.	TRBV29-1	TRBD1	TRBJ2-7	CSVGRTGPYEQYF	TGCAGCGTTGGCCGGACAGGTCCCTACGAGCAGTACTTC
few	TRBV7-8	.	TRBJ2-7	CASSLMGSTYEQYF	TGTGCCAGCAGCTTAATGGGGTCCACCTACGAGCAGTACTTC
few	TRBV30	TRBD2	TRBJ2-5	CAWSRGLAGQETQYF	TGTGCCTGGAGTAGGGGACTAGCGGGGCAAGAGACCCAGTACTTC
few	TRBV7-2	TRBD2	TRBJ2-7	CASSLTSGGYEQYF	TGTGCCAGCAGCTTGACTAGCGGGGGCTACGAGCAGTACTTC
.	TRBV4-1	.	TRBJ2-5	CASSQVHTAQETQYF	TGCGCCAGCAGCCAAGTTCATACAGCACAAGAGACCCAGTACTTC
few	TRBV10-3	.	TRBJ2-7	CAISGGYEQYF	TGTGCCATCAGTGGGGGGTACGAGCAGTACTTC
many	TRBV12-3/TRBV12-4	TRBD1	TRBJ1-1	CASSAGQGDTEAFF	TGTGCCAGCAGCGCGGGACAGGGAGACACTGAAGCTTTCTTT